Here is one T cell receptor (beta chain) with its context. Preparation of the TCRbeta library was carried out with unique molecular identifiers. Each CDR3 protein is one row after TCRdb ran MiXCR on the PCR reads. The table shows hundreds of thousands of distinct CDR3 sequences, with roughly an eighth occurring only once. This sample was included in a study of T-cell reconstitution after alpha-beta-depleted transplantation in children. Germline V lookup: CDR1 MNHEY, CDR2 SVGAGI. The CDR3 runs 14 residues. V lost 4 bases, J lost 4 bases, and 13 bases lay in between. The chain is built from TRBV6-5 and TRBJ1-1; TRBD1 is a possible D gene (5 bases). Specimen: PBMCs from the stem cell graft donor, collected from the stem cell graft. The receptor was isolated from a human donor who donated a stem cell graft to a child with combined immunodeficiency. The CDR3 is CASSFRVDGTEAFF. The CDR3 DNA sequence: TGTGCCAGCAGTTTCAGGGTCGATGGCACTGAAGCTTTCTTT.